Many counts were recorded for the clone carrying this T cell receptor (beta chain). The antigen remains unidentified. This sample was taken from a study of CD8 T cells in ankylosing spondylitis. V lost 5 bases and J 8 bases, leaving 12 bases between the germline ends. CDR3 length: 12 residues. The germline CDR1 and CDR2 sequences are LNHNV and YYDKDF (reference sequence). MiXCR was run by TCRdb on the 5' RACE reads, yielding one entry per CDR3 protein. The sample shows about 510,000 distinct CDR3 sequences, 5.3% of them seen only once. The study, taken as a whole, reports: A TCR beta motif of several highly homologous variants seemed to mark ankylosing spondylitis blood.

The chain links TRBV15 to TRBJ1-1; D unclear. Sequenced: blood, either unsorted or a sorted T cell fraction (not recorded which). The sequence was obtained from a male donor with ankylosing spondylitis. CDR3 amino acids: CATSYGPLEAFF. The CDR3 bases are TGTGCCACCAGCTATGGCCCCTTGGAAGCTTTCTTT. The full variable domain, its missing parts supplied by reference TRBV15 and TRBJ1-1, is DAMVIQNPRYQVTQFGKPVTLSCSQTLNHNVMYWYQQKSSQAPKLLFHYYDKDFNNEADTPDNFQSRRPNTSFCFLDIRSPGLGDTAMYLCATSYGPLEAFFGQGTRLTVV.